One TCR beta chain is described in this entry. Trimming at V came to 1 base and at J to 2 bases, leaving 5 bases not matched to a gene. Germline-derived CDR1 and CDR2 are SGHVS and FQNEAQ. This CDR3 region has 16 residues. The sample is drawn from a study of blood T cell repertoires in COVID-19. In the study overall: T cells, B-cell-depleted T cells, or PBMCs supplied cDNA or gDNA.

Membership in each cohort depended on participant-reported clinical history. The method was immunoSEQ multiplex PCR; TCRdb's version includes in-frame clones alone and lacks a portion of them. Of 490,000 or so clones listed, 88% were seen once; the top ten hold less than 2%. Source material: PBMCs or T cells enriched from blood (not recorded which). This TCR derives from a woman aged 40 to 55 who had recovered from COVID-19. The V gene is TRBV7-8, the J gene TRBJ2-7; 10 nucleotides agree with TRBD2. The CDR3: CASSLVGTSVPYEQYF. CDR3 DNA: TGTGCCAGCAGCTTAGTTGGGACTAGCGTCCCCTACGAGCAGTACTTC.